The clone carrying this TCR beta chain was observed a handful of times. Antigen: not known. A much larger clone differs from this one at a single base, so this may be a read error. The ends lost 4 bases at V and 1 base at J; junction bases unmatched: 1. CDR1 and CDR2 from the germline V gene are LGHDT and YNNKEL (reference sequence). The CDR3 spans 14 residues. There were TCR beta CDR3 regions amplified from RNA transcripts. The HTBI primer set drove a first-round RT-PCR of the TCR CDR3. MiXCR, run by TCRdb on the multiplex PCR reads, gives a single entry per CDR3 protein. This table has around 350,000 distinct CDR3 sequences, roughly 19% appearing once. These data come from a study of T cells in Graves' hyperthyroidism and ophthalmopathy. Findings and caveats of the study: Ophthalmopathy was told apart from stable hyperthyroidism by a 13 V-J model. A median around six months before onset, the model predicted ophthalmopathy.

The rearrangement joins TRBV3-1 to TRBJ1-1; 9 bases are shared with TRBD1. Sequenced: blood. The sequence was obtained from a woman aged 18-30 years with Graves' hyperthyroidism. The DNA for the CDR3 is TGTGCCAGCAGCCGACAGGGGGAGAACACTGAAGCTTTCTTT. This sequence encodes CASSRQGENTEAFF.